Listed here are 22 T cell receptor beta chains from one sample, sequenced in a study of OX40 agonist ivuxolimab in advanced cancers. Sequencing used immunoSEQ multiplex PCR; TCRdb keeps in-frame clones, though not all of them. The sample has about 60,000 clones, over 80% seen once. The sequenced sample was CD4+ or CD8+ T cells sorted from blood, obtained in a trial of the OX40 agonist ivuxolimab. These receptor sequences come from an adult with an advanced solid tumor such as melanoma, head and neck, liver or kidney cancer.

The CDR3 reads CASSSVGPTYEQYF. Written as DNA, the CDR3 is TGTGCCAGCAGTTCCGTCGGCCCTACCTACGAGCAGTACTTC. The chain couples TRBV6-6 to TRBJ2-7; D unresolved. Trimming pared 4 bases from V and 2 bases from J, leaving 12 bases between. Looked up from germline, CDR1 is MNHNY and CDR2 is SVGAGI (reference sequence). The CDR3 contains 14 residues.

The rearrangement uses TRBV28 and TRBJ1-2; D ambiguous. The V gene's germline CDR1 is MDHEN and CDR2 SYDVKM. V was clipped by 2 bases and J by 3 bases, with 4 bases between them. The CDR3 extends over 12 amino acids. This CDR3 reads CASSLTDYGYTF. CDR3 nucleotides: TGTGCCAGCAGTTTAACCGACTATGGCTACACCTTC.

This clone has a handful of counts. J is TRBJ2-5 and V is TRBV2; D possibly uses TRBD1 or TRBD2 (6 bases each). The length of the CDR3 is 14 residues. CDR1 is SNHLY, CDR2 FYNNEI, per germline. V lost 6 bases and J 0 bases, leaving 11 bases between the germline ends. CDR3 sequence: CASRRGANQETQYF. The CDR3 DNA reads as TGTGCCAGCAGGAGGGGGGCTAACCAAGAGACCCAGTACTTC.

The gene calls are TRBV6-6 and TRBJ2-1, with D possibly being TRBD1 (5 bases). Germline CDR1 MNHNY, CDR2 SVGAGI (reference sequence). This CDR3 contains 11 residues. Between the trimmed V and J ends, which lost 5 bases and 10 bases, there was a span of 9 bases. The CDR3 is CASSHRTEQFF. CDR3 nucleotide sequence: TGTGCCAGCAGTCACAGGACAGAGCAGTTCTTC.

This clone was picked up one time. The rearrangement uses TRBV10-3 and TRBJ2-5; D is possibly TRBD1 or TRBD2 (5 bases each). Trimming took 4 bases from V and 5 from J, leaving 11 bases between them. Germline-derived CDR1 and CDR2 are ENHRY and SYGVKD. This CDR3 spans 13 amino acids. CDR3 nucleotide sequence: TGTGCCATCAGTGGAGAGGGGAAGGAGACCCAGTACTTC. Its protein product is CAISGEGKETQYF.

The genes are TRBV2 and TRBJ2-4; no clear D gene. Trimming left V 2 bases short and J 7 bases short, with 6 bases between. The CDR3 loop spans 12 amino acids. The V gene's germline CDR1 is SNHLY and CDR2 FYNNEI. The CDR3 DNA is TGTGCCAGCAGTGAACACGGGAACATTCAGTACTTC. It codes for CASSEHGNIQYF.

This chain joins TRBV5-6 and TRBJ2-3; TRBD2 matches at 8 bases. The CDR3 is 17 residues long. Looked up from germline, CDR1 is SGHDT and CDR2 is YYEEEE. The V gene end was trimmed by 1 base and the J gene end by 0 bases; junction bases not matched to a gene: 7. CDR3 amino acids: CASSLRGLAGSTDTQYF. CDR3 coding DNA: TGTGCCAGCAGCTTGCGAGGCCTAGCGGGTAGCACAGATACGCAGTATTTT.

This chain links TRBV5-8 with TRBJ2-5, with 7 bases that match TRBD2. Germline V gene data show CDR1 as SGHTS and CDR2 as YDEGEE. This CDR3 contains 16 residues. The V segment lost 3 bases and the J segment 5 bases; nucleotides outside the gene matches: 13. CDR3 loop: CASSYHGGGARETQYF. The DNA for the CDR3 is TGTGCCAGCAGCTATCACGGGGGAGGGGCTCGGGAGACCCAGTACTTC.

The V gene is TRBV7-2, the J gene TRBJ1-5, with 7 bases that match TRBD1. V lost 5 bases and J lost 5; bases outside the gene matches: 9. The germline CDR1 and CDR2 sequences are SGHTA and FQGNSA. The CDR3 totals 15 residues. CDR3 region: CASSPEGQGDQPQHF. The CDR3 bases are TGTGCCAGCAGCCCCGAGGGGCAGGGGGATCAGCCCCAGCATTTT.

This chain uses TRBV11-3 with TRBJ2-5, with a tentative D call TRBD1 (5 bases). There are 14 residues in the CDR3. Trimming took 0 bases from V and 4 from J, leaving 9 bases between them. The germline CDR1 and CDR2 sequences are SGHNT and YENEEA. The CDR3 protein is CASSLDPRVETQYF. In DNA form, the CDR3 reads TGTGCCAGCAGCTTAGACCCCAGGGTAGAGACCCAGTACTTC.

V is TRBV6-6 and J is TRBJ2-3, with TRBD2 identical over 11 bases. The ends lost 8 bases at V and 1 base at J; junction bases unmatched: 5. Germline values: CDR1 MNHNY, CDR2 SVGAGI (reference sequence). The CDR3 runs 15 residues. CDR3 nucleotides: TGTGCCAGCGGATTACTAGCGGGGGGCACAGATACGCAGTATTTT. Protein product: CASGLLAGGTDTQYF.

V gene TRBV12-5 combines with J gene TRBJ2-7; 7 bases line up with TRBD2. The V and J ends lost 0 bases and 2 bases, in that order; junction bases with no gene match: 7. The CDR3 loop spans 16 amino acids. The germline V gene encodes CDR1 LGHNT and CDR2 FRNRAP. CDR3 sequence reads: CASGLVVTSATYEQYF. The CDR3 coding sequence is TGTGCTAGTGGTTTGGTCGTAACTAGCGCAACCTACGAGCAGTACTTC. The full variable domain, with the rest looked up from reference TRBV12-5 and TRBJ2-7, is DARVTQTPRHKVTEMGQEVTMRCQPILGHNTVFWYRQTMMQGLELLAYFRNRAPLDDSGMPKDRFSAEMPDATLATLKIQPSEPRDSAVYFCASGLVVTSATYEQYFGPGTRLTVT.

The CDR3 sequence is CASSLPLAGGTAYEQYF. CDR3 DNA sequence: TGTGCCAGCAGCTTGCCATTAGCGGGAGGGACCGCCTACGAGCAGTACTTC. The chain is built from TRBV5-4 and TRBJ2-7; the match to TRBD2 covers 11 bases. Germline V CDR1 and CDR2: SGHNT, YYREEE (reference sequence). The V gene end was trimmed by 1 base and the J gene end by 2 bases; junction bases not matched to a gene: 8. This CDR3 region has 17 residues.

This chain links TRBV6-6 with TRBJ2-7, with D perhaps matching TRBD1 (6 bases). This CDR3 is 13 amino acids long. The germline gives CDR1 MNHNY, CDR2 SVGAGI (reference sequence). V shed 5 bases and J shed 2 bases, with 10 bases lying between them. The CDR3 DNA sequence: TGTGCCAGCAGTCCGACAGGCCCCTACGAGCAGTACTTC. Protein: CASSPTGPYEQYF.

This chain connects TRBV4-1 to TRBJ2-7; 11 nucleotides align to TRBD2. The CDR3 has 19 amino acids. Germline V lookup: CDR1 MGHRA, CDR2 YSYEKL. V gave up 5 bases and J gave up 2 bases; unmatched junction bases: 17. DNA for the CDR3: TGCGCCAGCAGCACCTACCGGACTAGCGGGCCTCGATCGCCCTACGAGCAGTACTTC. Its protein is CASSTYRTSGPRSPYEQYF.

A few counts support this clone. This sequence joins TRBV9 and TRBJ1-2; no definite D call. V gave up 3 bases and J gave up 8 bases, with 17 bases separating them. Germline values: CDR1 SGDLS, CDR2 YYNGEE. This CDR3 region has 14 residues. CDR3 region: CASSGSSWYSGYTF. The CDR3 region has the DNA TGTGCCAGCAGCGGAAGTTCGTGGTACAGCGGCTACACCTTC. The whole variable domain, filled in from reference TRBV9 and TRBJ1-2, reads DSGVTQTPKHLITATGQRVTLRCSPRSGDLSVYWYQQSLDQGLQFLIQYYNGEERAKGNILERFSAQQFPDLHSELNLSSLELGDSALYFCASSGSSWYSGYTFGSGTRLTVV.

This chain links TRBV7-6 with TRBJ2-2; 8 bases fit TRBD2. CDR3 length: 15 residues. V was pared by 2 bases and J by 7 bases, with 6 bases of the junction left unmatched. Germline V gene data show CDR1 as SGHVS and CDR2 as FNYEAQ. This chain's CDR3 is CASSLIAGNGGELFF. The CDR3 DNA follows: TGTGCCAGCAGCTTAATAGCGGGGAATGGCGGGGAGCTGTTTTTT.

The chain employs TRBV25-1 and TRBJ2-3; either TRBD1 or TRBD2 may supply D (5 bases each). The CDR3 totals 14 residues. CDR1 is MGHDK, CDR2 SYGVNS, per germline. Trimming took off 5 bases at V and 6 bases at J, with 15 bases between the two ends. The CDR3: CASSISGTADTQYF. The CDR3 coding sequence is TGTGCCAGCAGTATTTCCGGGACCGCGGATACGCAGTATTTT.

The V and J genes are TRBV5-1 and TRBJ1-1; D might be TRBD1 (5 bases). The CDR3 extends over 14 amino acids. Germline CDR1 reads SGHRS; CDR2 reads YFSETQ. V was shortened by 4 bases and J by 0 bases, with 10 bases between the two germline ends. For the CDR3, the DNA is TGCGCCAGCAGCAAAGGGACGGTGAACACTGAAGCTTTCTTT. This sequence encodes CASSKGTVNTEAFF.

This chain links TRBV7-9 with TRBJ2-6; tentatively, D is TRBD1 (5 bases). There are 18 residues in the CDR3. Germline assignment: CDR1 SEHNR and CDR2 FQNEAQ (reference sequence). V lost 4 bases and J lost 0, with 16 bases in between. The CDR3 loop reads CASSSPDSDPSGANVLTF. DNA of the CDR3: TGTGCCAGCAGCTCGCCTGACAGTGATCCCTCTGGGGCCAACGTCCTGACTTTC.

This clone was counted between two and nine times. The J gene is TRBJ1-2, the V gene TRBV7-9; TRBD1 matches at 9 bases. Per germline, CDR1 SEHNR and CDR2 FQNEAQ (reference sequence). This CDR3 is 13 amino acids long. V lost 4 bases, J lost 10 bases, and 7 bases stayed unmatched. In nucleotides, the CDR3 is TGTGCCAGCAGCTCCGGGACAGGGCCATTCTACACCTTC. Residues: CASSSGTGPFYTF.

This clone was detected only a few times. J is TRBJ1-5 and V is TRBV5-1; D is undetermined. CDR1 is SGHRS, CDR2 YFSETQ, per germline. The CDR3 runs to 13 residues. Trimming took 4 bases from V and 3 from J, leaving 8 bases between them. The CDR3 here is CASSIRDNQPQHF. The CDR3 DNA follows: TGCGCCAGCAGCATTAGGGACAATCAGCCCCAGCATTTT.